Listed below are T cell receptor beta chains from one sample, sequenced in a study of post-analysis software for immune sequencing data. MiXCR was run by TCRdb on the PCR reads, yielding one entry per CDR3 protein. The data hold 820,000 or so distinct CDR3 sequences, with approximately 53% observed a single time. What was sequenced was blood. All receptors derive from a girl between 10 and 17 years old with multiple sclerosis. Each CDR3 is given with its conserved first and last residue. The D gene is left open where the match is weak. Size is omitted from some rows. Given values are once, few, many or a class for expanded clones.

len: 12
v_gene: TRBV7-9
j_gene: TRBJ2-7
abundance: once
d_gene: .
CDR3nt: TGTGCCAGCACAGACCTCTCCTACGAGCAGTACTTC
CDR3aa: CASTDLSYEQYF

len: 11
v_gene: TRBV6-5
j_gene: TRBJ1-1
abundance: few
d_gene: .
CDR3nt: TGTGCCAGCTTGGACGGTTTAGAAGCTTTCTTT
CDR3aa: CASLDGLEAFF

len: 16
v_gene: TRBV5-1
j_gene: TRBJ2-3
abundance: few
d_gene: .
CDR3nt: TGCGCCAGCAGCTTGGGTTCCGGGCTAAGCACAGATACGCAGTATTTT
CDR3aa: CASSLGSGLSTDTQYF

len: 13
v_gene: TRBV25-1
j_gene: TRBJ2-5
abundance: .
d_gene: .
CDR3nt: TGTGCCAGCAGTGAACGAGTGCGGGAGACCCAGTACTTC
CDR3aa: CASSERVRETQYF

len: 18
v_gene: TRBV20-1
j_gene: TRBJ1-6
abundance: .
d_gene: .
CDR3nt: TGCAGTGCTAGAGTATGGACTCGAGCTACCAGGGAAAATTCACCCCTCCACTTT
CDR3aa: CSARVWTRATRENSPLHF

len: 12
v_gene: TRBV20-1
j_gene: TRBJ1-2
abundance: few
d_gene: TRBD1
CDR3nt: TGCAGTGCATGGACAGGGAACTATGGCTACACCTTC
CDR3aa: CSAWTGNYGYTF

len: 15
v_gene: TRBV14
j_gene: TRBJ2-4
abundance: .
d_gene: .
CDR3nt: TGTGCCAGCAGCCAACCTCGTGGGGCCAAAAACATTCAGTACTTC
CDR3aa: CASSQPRGAKNIQYF

len: 15
v_gene: TRBV7-9
j_gene: TRBJ2-7
abundance: .
d_gene: TRBD1
CDR3nt: TGTGCCAGCAGTTATAGGGGGACAGGGGCCTACGAGCAGTACTTC
CDR3aa: CASSYRGTGAYEQYF

len: 15
v_gene: TRBV5-1
j_gene: TRBJ1-1
abundance: .
d_gene: .
CDR3nt: TGCGTCAGCAGACCTACTGGACGAGGGGACACTGAAGCTTTCTTT
CDR3aa: CVSRPTGRGDTEAFF

len: 16
v_gene: TRBV29-1
j_gene: TRBJ2-7
abundance: .
d_gene: TRBD2
CDR3nt: TGCAGCGTTGAGGGGACTAGCGGGAGAGCAACCTACGAGCAGTACTTC
CDR3aa: CSVEGTSGRATYEQYF

len: 15
v_gene: TRBV4-1
j_gene: TRBJ2-2
abundance: .
d_gene: .
CDR3nt: TGCGCCAGCAGCCAAGATGGACTAACCACCGGGGAGCTGTTTTTT
CDR3aa: CASSQDGLTTGELFF

len: 14
v_gene: TRBV7-9
j_gene: TRBJ2-4
abundance: .
d_gene: TRBD1
CDR3nt: TGTGCCAGCAGCTCATCCGGGACAGGGGACCCGCAGTACTTC
CDR3aa: CASSSSGTGDPQYF

len: 15
v_gene: TRBV12-3/TRBV12-4
j_gene: TRBJ2-3
abundance: .
d_gene: TRBD1
CDR3nt: TGTGCCAGCAGCCGATCCCGACAGGGTCCAGATACGCAGTATTTT
CDR3aa: CASSRSRQGPDTQYF

len: 13
v_gene: TRBV29-1
j_gene: TRBJ1-2
abundance: few
d_gene: TRBD1
CDR3nt: TGCAGCGCCTCTACAGGGGTGGCCTATGGCTACACCTTC
CDR3aa: CSASTGVAYGYTF

len: 14
v_gene: TRBV10-3
j_gene: TRBJ2-7
abundance: .
d_gene: TRBD1
CDR3nt: TGTGCCATCAGTGCGGGACAGATCTCCTACGAGCAGTACTTC
CDR3aa: CAISAGQISYEQYF

len: 15
v_gene: TRBV7-8
j_gene: TRBJ2-5
abundance: few
d_gene: .
CDR3nt: TGTGCCAGCAGCTGGCGCGCCGACCTTATGGAGACCCAGTACTTC
CDR3aa: CASSWRADLMETQYF

len: 14
v_gene: TRBV2
j_gene: TRBJ2-1
abundance: few
d_gene: TRBD1
CDR3nt: TGTGCCAGCAGTGAGGCAGGGGGATACAATGAGCAGTTCTTC
CDR3aa: CASSEAGGYNEQFF

len: 13
v_gene: TRBV7-3
j_gene: TRBJ2-7
abundance: .
d_gene: .
CDR3nt: TGTGCCAGCAGCGCCCTGCCGGAGGGGGAGCAGTACTTC
CDR3aa: CASSALPEGEQYF

len: 13
v_gene: TRBV24-1
j_gene: TRBJ2-1
abundance: few
d_gene: TRBD2
CDR3nt: TGTGCCACCAGTGGGACTAGCGGCAATGAGCAGTTCTTC
CDR3aa: CATSGTSGNEQFF

len: 15
v_gene: TRBV7-9
j_gene: TRBJ2-7
abundance: few
d_gene: TRBD1
CDR3nt: TGTGCCAGCAGCTTACTGGACAGGGACCACTACGAGCAGTACTTC
CDR3aa: CASSLLDRDHYEQYF

len: 15
v_gene: TRBV4-1
j_gene: TRBJ2-1
abundance: .
d_gene: TRBD1
CDR3nt: TGCGCCAGCAGCCAACAGGGGGCCAACCACAATGAGCAGTTCTTC
CDR3aa: CASSQQGANHNEQFF

len: 14
v_gene: TRBV20-1
j_gene: TRBJ1-2
abundance: .
d_gene: TRBD1
CDR3nt: TGCAGTGCTAGACCCCGACAGGGGGCCCATGGCTACACCTTC
CDR3aa: CSARPRQGAHGYTF

len: 15
v_gene: TRBV3-1
j_gene: TRBJ1-2
abundance: .
d_gene: .
CDR3nt: TGTGCCAGCAGCCAAGATCGGTTGGGGGACTATGGCTACACCTTC
CDR3aa: CASSQDRLGDYGYTF

len: 14
v_gene: TRBV10-3
j_gene: TRBJ2-3
abundance: many
d_gene: .
CDR3nt: TGTGCCTCCAGGGGCCTTCTTAGCACAGATACGCAGTATTTT
CDR3aa: CASRGLLSTDTQYF

len: 13
v_gene: TRBV10-3
j_gene: TRBJ2-7
abundance: .
d_gene: TRBD1
CDR3nt: TGTGCCGCAGCCCGACAGGGGGCCTACGAGCAGTACTTC
CDR3aa: CAAARQGAYEQYF

len: 15
v_gene: TRBV20-1
j_gene: TRBJ2-7
abundance: .
d_gene: .
CDR3nt: TGCAGTGCTACTTCCTTGTACTTGAGCTCCTACGAGCAGTACTTC
CDR3aa: CSATSLYLSSYEQYF

len: 16
v_gene: TRBV9
j_gene: TRBJ2-1
abundance: .
d_gene: TRBD2
CDR3nt: TGTGCCAGCAGCGCGACCGGGACTAGGTCGCTCAATGAGCAGTTCTTC
CDR3aa: CASSATGTRSLNEQFF

len: 17
v_gene: TRBV9
j_gene: TRBJ2-5
abundance: .
d_gene: TRBD2
CDR3nt: TGTGCCAGCAGCGTAGATCCCCCCTCCGGACTAGTGGAGACCCAGTACTTC
CDR3aa: CASSVDPPSGLVETQYF